The 29 T cell receptor beta chains listed next were all sequenced from one sample in a study of shared clonotypes between healthy human individuals. The repertoire was sequenced with immunoSEQ multiplex PCR; TCRdb's copy has only in-frame clones and lacks some. This sample carries roughly 2.5 million clones, more than 80% of them seen once, and the ten largest clones take 0.13% to 0.15%. Sequencing was done on a sample of naive CD4+ T cells sorted from blood. Subset given: CD45RA+ positively selected. The receptors here all came from a man aged 18 to 29 in good health.

The chain recombines TRBV14 with TRBJ2-7, with D perhaps TRBD2 (6 bases). V was cut by 1 base and J by 4 bases, with 17 bases left in between. Germline CDR1 is SGHDN and CDR2 is FVKESK. This CDR3 has 16 amino acids. The CDR3 protein is CASSQGKEGGEYEQYF. The CDR3 bases are TGTGCCAGCAGCCAAGGAAAGGAGGGTGGAGAGTACGAGCAGTACTTC.

This chain joins TRBV7-2 and TRBJ2-1; no clear D. CDR3 size: 11 residues. CDR1 and CDR2 from the germline V gene are SGHTA and FQGNSA. Trimming cost V 7 bases and J 10 bases, with 11 bases left between them. This CDR3 reads CASTNLWEQFF. CDR3 in DNA: TGTGCCAGCACCAACTTGTGGGAGCAGTTCTTC.

V is TRBV18 and J is TRBJ1-5; 7 bases are a match to TRBD1. V shed 3 bases, J shed 0 bases, and the junction held 5 bases outside the gene matches. The CDR3 contains 16 residues. Germline V gene data show CDR1 as KGHSH and CDR2 as LQKENI. CDR3 loop: CASSPRDRNSNQPQHF. The CDR3 DNA reads TGTGCCAGCTCACCCCGGGACAGAAATAGCAATCAGCCCCAGCATTTT.

This clone was counted a few times. The chain is built from TRBV30 and TRBJ1-1; D might be TRBD1 (6 bases). V gave up 1 base and J gave up 9 bases, with 12 bases separating them. The CDR3 is made up of 12 amino acids. Germline V lookup: CDR1 GTSNPN, CDR2 SVGIG (reference sequence). The CDR3 spells CAWSAQQGKAFF. CDR3 DNA sequence: TGTGCCTGGAGTGCCCAACAGGGAAAAGCTTTCTTT.

The chain couples TRBV6-6 to TRBJ2-1, with 11 bases aligning to TRBD2. V lost 7 bases and J lost 4; bases outside the gene matches: 6. The CDR3 is 15 amino acids. Germline V gene data show CDR1 as MNHNY and CDR2 as SVGAGI (reference sequence). The CDR3: CASTPGLAEYNEQFF. CDR3 nucleotide sequence: TGTGCCAGCACCCCGGGACTAGCGGAATACAATGAGCAGTTCTTC.

The CDR3 sequence: CASSTSFGGNSYEQYF. The CDR3, as DNA: TGTGCCAGCAGCACTTCCTTTGGGGGGAACTCCTACGAGCAGTACTTC. This chain uses TRBV11-3 with TRBJ2-7, with D perhaps TRBD2 (6 bases). CDR1 SGHNT and CDR2 YENEEA come from the germline V gene. V lost 5 bases and J 0 bases, leaving 17 bases between the germline ends. The CDR3 sequence is 16 residues long.

The chain uses TRBV2 and TRBJ2-7; the D is unclear. This CDR3 contains 14 residues. Germline CDR1 reads SNHLY; CDR2 reads FYNNEI. V lost 6 bases and J 0 bases, leaving 12 bases between the germline ends. CDR3 coding DNA: TGTGCCAGCAGAACCGAGGCCGGCTCCTACGAGCAGTACTTC. This gives the protein CASRTEAGSYEQYF. The full variable domain, its missing parts supplied by reference TRBV2 and TRBJ2-7, is EPEVTQTPSHQVTQMGQEVILRCVPISNHLYFYWYRQILGQKVEFLVSFYNNEISEKSEIFDDQFSVERPDGSNFTLKIRSTKLEDSAMYFCASRTEAGSYEQYFGPGTRLTVT.

The genes are TRBV6-1 and TRBJ2-3, with D possibly matching TRBD2 (6 bases). Looked up from germline, CDR1 is MNHNS and CDR2 is SASEGT. This CDR3 has 13 residues. V was shortened by 10 bases and J by 5 bases, with 16 bases between the two germline ends. This chain's CDR3 is CATNTRGGDTQYF. The CDR3 DNA follows: TGTGCCACCAACACAAGGGGAGGAGATACGCAGTATTTT.

The rearrangement joins TRBV10-3 to TRBJ2-3, with D unresolved. Germline-derived CDR1 and CDR2 are ENHRY and SYGVKD. The CDR3 has 10 amino acids. The V end lost 6 bases, the J end lost 4 bases, and 2 bases lay between the germline ends. The CDR3 sequence is CAIRADTQYF. CDR3 nucleotide sequence: TGTGCCATCAGGGCAGATACGCAGTATTTT.

The J gene is TRBJ1-1, the V gene TRBV27; D perhaps matches TRBD1 (5 bases). Trimming left V 2 bases short and J 3 bases short, with 10 bases between. Per germline, CDR1 MNHEY and CDR2 SMNVEV (reference sequence). CDR3 size: 14 residues. In nucleotides, the CDR3 is TGTGCCAGCAGTTTAATCGGCAGGGACACTGAAGCTTTCTTT. It yields the protein CASSLIGRDTEAFF.

The chain uses TRBV7-2 and TRBJ2-5, with a weak D call TRBD2 (5 bases). The DNA end is more similar to TRBJ2-7, so the J call may be wrong. The CDR3 runs 13 residues. Germline V gene data show CDR1 as SGHTA and CDR2 as FQGNSA. The DNA of the CDR3 is TGTGCCAGCAGCTGGCGGGCCTCCTACGAGCAGTACTTC. It specifies CASSWRASYEQYF.

V and J are TRBV13 and TRBJ1-2; 8 bases are shared with TRBD1. J gave up 4 bases and V 4 bases, and 11 bases lay outside the gene matches. The CDR3 totals 16 residues. Germline lookup yields CDR1 PRHDT and CDR2 FYEKMQ (reference sequence). The CDR3 region is CASSSATGTGGYGYTF. CDR3 in DNA: TGTGCCAGCAGCTCCGCCACAGGGACAGGAGGCTATGGCTACACCTTC.

There are a few counts of this clone. The chain carries TRBV19 and TRBJ1-1; possible D gene TRBD1, 6 bases. The CDR3 has 15 residues. The germline CDR1 and CDR2 sequences are LNHDA and SQIVND (reference sequence). The V and J ends lost 2 bases and 1 base respectively, with 11 bases between them. The CDR3: CASSITDSWNTEAFF. CDR3 DNA: TGTGCCAGTAGTATAACGGACAGTTGGAACACTGAAGCTTTCTTT.

The chain links TRBV7-9 to TRBJ2-7, with no clear D. Germline V gene sequence: CDR1 SEHNR, CDR2 FQNEAQ (reference sequence). Trimming pared 1 base from V and 6 bases from J, leaving 13 bases between. The CDR3 runs 14 residues. CDR3 nucleotide sequence: TGTGCCAGCAGCTTAGAGGGCTCTGCCCGCGAGCAGTACTTC. It encodes CASSLEGSAREQYF.

This sequence joins TRBV4-3 and TRBJ2-1; TRBD2 agrees at 10 bases. This CDR3 spans 16 amino acids. Germline loops: CDR1 LGHNA, CDR2 YSLEER. With V trimmed by 4 bases and J by 4 bases, 7 bases remained unmatched. The CDR3 bases are TGCGCCAGCAGCCCCGTTAGCGGGGGGAAATACAATGAGCAGTTCTTC. As protein: CASSPVSGGKYNEQFF.

This clone was observed a single time. CDR3 region: CASSQGRGAPRTDTQYF. Written as DNA, the CDR3 is TGCGCCAGCAGCCAAGGTCGAGGGGCGCCTCGCACAGATACGCAGTATTTT. The chain is built from TRBV4-1 and TRBJ2-3; D possibly uses TRBD1 or TRBD2 (5 bases each). From germline, CDR1 is MGHRA and CDR2 YSYEKL. The CDR3 length is 17 residues. V lost 1 base, J lost 1 base, and 15 bases lay in between.

In DNA form, the CDR3 reads TGTGCCAGCTCACCACGCGAAAACACAGATACGCAGTATTTT. This gives the protein CASSPRENTDTQYF. This chain links TRBV18 with TRBJ2-3, with D unclear. V was pared by 1 base and J by 2 bases, with 7 bases between. This CDR3 comprises 14 residues. Germline values: CDR1 KGHSH, CDR2 LQKENI.

This clone was seen once. J is TRBJ2-3 and V is TRBV7-8, with D maybe TRBD1 (6 bases). The germline gives CDR1 SGHVS, CDR2 FQNEAQ. The CDR3 is 17 residues long. V was clipped by 3 bases and J by 0 bases, with 16 bases between them. The CDR3 region has the DNA TGTGCCAGCAGCTTCTTAGGGGGAAAGTATAGCACAGATACGCAGTATTTT. It is translated as CASSFLGGKYSTDTQYF.

The chain uses TRBV5-1 and TRBJ2-7; D not resolved. The CDR3 consists of 14 residues. Trimming removed 4 bases from V and 4 bases from J, with 15 bases in between. Germline lookup yields CDR1 SGHRS and CDR2 YFSETQ. Here the CDR3 DNA reads TGCGCCAGCAGCCCGACCCAGGCCCCATACGAGCAGTACTTC. This sequence encodes CASSPTQAPYEQYF. The variable domain in full, with the rest retrieved from reference TRBV5-1 and TRBJ2-7, is KAGVTQTPRYLIKTRGQQVTLSCSPISGHRSVSWYQQTPGQGLQFLFEYFSETQRNKGNFPGRFSGRQFSNSRSEMNVSTLELGDSALYLCASSPTQAPYEQYFGPGTRLTVT.

This clone appeared a single time. At the DNA level, this CDR3 is encoded by other sequences in the same sample as well. The rearrangement links TRBV11-2 to TRBJ2-7; no clear D gene. V was trimmed by 1 base and J by 0 bases, leaving 4 bases between them. Germline CDR1 reads SGHAT; CDR2 reads FQNNGV. This CDR3 is 13 amino acids long. CDR3 sequence (DNA): TGTGCCAGCAGCTTAGGCACCTCCTACGAGCAGTACTTC. Translating gives CASSLGTSYEQYF.

The gene calls are TRBV2 and TRBJ2-3; perhaps TRBD2 as D (6 bases). V was cut by 6 bases and J by 2 bases, with 9 bases left in between. CDR3 length: 13 residues. Germline V lookup: CDR1 SNHLY, CDR2 FYNNEI. CDR3: CASRVAVTDTQYF. CDR3 DNA: TGTGCCAGCAGAGTAGCGGTCACAGATACGCAGTATTTT.

This clone was counted a few times. This same CDR3 is encoded by further DNA sequences in the sample. The chain couples TRBV30 to TRBJ1-1; D call uncertain. Between the trimmed V and J ends, which lost 1 base and 3 bases, there was a span of 9 bases. The germline V gene has CDR1 GTSNPN and CDR2 SVGIG (reference sequence). This CDR3 has 13 residues. CDR3 DNA: TGTGCCTGGAGTGCGGGGAGGGACACTGAAGCTTTCTTT. It specifies CAWSAGRDTEAFF.

CDR3 residues: CASSPPSGSTGELFF. CDR3 DNA: TGTGCCAGTAGTCCCCCTAGCGGGTCCACCGGGGAGCTGTTTTTT. This chain uses TRBV19 with TRBJ2-2; 8 bases are a match to TRBD2. The CDR3 extends over 15 amino acids. V trimming: 5 bases; J trimming: 4 bases; junction bases outside the gene matches: 6. Germline V lookup: CDR1 LNHDA, CDR2 SQIVND (reference sequence). The entire variable domain, with the rest obtained from reference TRBV19 and TRBJ2-2, is as follows: DGGITQSPKYLFRKEGQNVTLSCEQNLNHDAMYWYRQDPGQGLRLIYYSQIVNDFQKGDIAEGYSVSREKKESFPLTVTSAQKNPTAFYLCASSPPSGSTGELFFGEGSRLTVL.

DNA of the CDR3: TGCGCCAGCAGCTTGATGGGCAGGGGAGAAGAGACCCAGTACTTC. This codes for CASSLMGRGEETQYF. The chain is built from TRBV5-1 and TRBJ2-5; perhaps TRBD1 as D (6 bases). The germline V gene encodes CDR1 SGHRS and CDR2 YFSETQ. Deletions cut 1 base from V and 3 bases from J, with 13 bases between. CDR3 length: 15 residues.

The chain couples TRBV4-1 to TRBJ2-1; maybe TRBD2 (6 bases). V was pared by 4 bases and J by 4 bases, with 14 bases between. Germline loops: CDR1 MGHRA, CDR2 YSYEKL. The CDR3 contains 15 residues. The CDR3 coding sequence is TGCGCCAGCAGCCGGGGGGTAGCGGTTTACAATGAGCAGTTCTTC. As protein: CASSRGVAVYNEQFF.

The rearrangement links TRBV11-3 to TRBJ2-7; 9 bases line up with TRBD1. The V segment lost 1 base and the J segment 4 bases; nucleotides outside the gene matches: 17. This CDR3 is 19 amino acids long. Germline CDR1 and CDR2: SGHNT and YENEEA. DNA for the CDR3: TGTGCCAGCAGCTTAGGAGGGGACAGGGACCTCTGGGGAACATACGAGCAGTACTTC. It yields the protein CASSLGGDRDLWGTYEQYF.

This chain links TRBV19 with TRBJ2-3; TRBD2 aligns across 11 bases. Looked up from germline, CDR1 is LNHDA and CDR2 is SQIVND (reference sequence). This CDR3 has 15 amino acids. V shed 3 bases and J 8 bases; nucleotides not matched to a gene: 7. The CDR3 loop reads CASSMASGGPVTQYF. The CDR3 nucleotides read TGTGCCAGTAGTATGGCTAGCGGGGGGCCGGTTACGCAGTATTTT.

The V and J genes are TRBV6-1 and TRBJ2-1; 12 bases are a match to TRBD2. Unmatched junction bases numbered 7, after V lost 7 bases and J lost 6 bases. The CDR3 length is 15 residues. The germline V gene has CDR1 MNHNS and CDR2 SASEGT. CDR3 amino acids: CASTPLAGGVNEQFF. The CDR3, as DNA: TGTGCCAGCACTCCTCTAGCGGGAGGGGTCAATGAGCAGTTCTTC.

Only one count was recorded for this clone. The junction differs from germline at one of its ends, possibly a read error. The V gene is TRBV19, the J gene TRBJ1-6, with D hard to call. Per germline, CDR1 LNHDA and CDR2 SQIVND (reference sequence). There are 14 residues in the CDR3. CDR3 in DNA: TGTGCCAGTAGTCTAGAGTCCTATAATTCACCCCTCCACTTT. This encodes CASSLESYNSPLHF.